This T cell receptor beta chain was retrieved from a study of regulatory T cells in long-lasting Graves disease. Arm-PCR of CDR3 regions and iRepertoire HTBI primers were the basis on which TCR beta libraries were built. TCRdb called the multiplex PCR reads again in MiXCR, with one record for every CDR3 protein. The data contain about 620,000 distinct CDR3 sequences, roughly 15% of them seen just once; the ten biggest clones take up about 20%. Concerning this clonotype itself: This may arise from a read error, as a much more abundant clone is one base away.

The CDR3 runs 14 residues. Trimming pared 6 bases from V and 1 base from J, leaving 13 bases between. Germline values: CDR1 MNHNS, CDR2 SASEGT. Time point of the sample: newly diagnosed GD, antithyroid drugs for less than 3 months. Preparation of the TCR library used RNA extracted from PBMCs. The sample was also linked to a second study, of T cells in Graves' hyperthyroidism and ophthalmopathy. Turning to that study: Patients aged 18 to 65 had newly diagnosed hyperthyroidism of under 2 months' duration. Uncontrolled infection, other autoimmune disease, pregnancy or lactation excluded patients. Also found in blood were most expanded thyroid clonotypes above 0.001.

Material: peripheral blood mononuclear cells (PBMCs), obtained at new diagnosis, from a patient treated with antithyroid drugs. The source of this sequence is a woman aged 30 to 39 with Graves disease. V and J are TRBV6-1 and TRBJ2-7; TRBD2 is a possible D gene (6 bases). CDR3 DNA: TGTGCCAGCAGGGCTAGGGACTCTTCCTACGAGCAGTACTTC. It translates to CASRARDSSYEQYF.